This is a list of T cell receptor beta chains from one sample in a study of blood T cell repertoires in COVID-19. Assay used: immunoSEQ multiplex PCR; TCRdb lists only in-frame clones, some missing. The sample records some 380,000 clones, roughly 90% being singletons. The specimen was PBMCs or T cells enriched from blood (not recorded which). The receptors here all came from a woman between 40 and 55 years old with acute COVID-19. Both conserved end residues are part of each CDR3. D genes are given only for firm matches. The size entry is marked missing in some rows and otherwise reads once, few, many or a size class.

D: .
size: .
J: TRBJ2-4
V: TRBV24-1
CDR3: CATSDPGTGDIQYF
DNA: TGTGCCACCAGTGATCCAGGGACGGGAGACATTCAGTACTTC

D: TRBD2
size: .
J: TRBJ2-1
V: TRBV2
CDR3: CASSEPPGLANEQFF
DNA: TGTGCCAGCAGTGAACCCCCGGGACTAGCTAATGAGCAGTTCTTC

D: .
size: .
J: TRBJ1-4
V: TRBV23-1
CDR3: CASSQSGGNEKLFF
DNA: TGCGCCAGCAGTCAAAGTGGAGGAAATGAAAAACTGTTTTTT

D: .
size: .
J: TRBJ2-3
V: TRBV7-8
CDR3: CASSLLSSDTQYF
DNA: TGTGCCAGCAGCTTACTTTCGTCGGATACGCAGTATTTT

D: TRBD1
size: .
J: TRBJ1-2
V: TRBV11-2
CDR3: CASRGITGVTYGYTF
DNA: TGTGCCAGCAGGGGAATCACAGGGGTTACCTATGGCTACACCTTC

D: TRBD1
size: once
J: TRBJ2-5
V: TRBV7-9
CDR3: CASSPPGTGEETQYF
DNA: TGTGCCAGCAGCCCGCCCGGGACAGGGGAAGAGACCCAGTACTTC

D: TRBD2
size: .
J: TRBJ2-3
V: TRBV7-9
CDR3: CASSSAPLAGREDTQYF
DNA: TGTGCCAGCAGCTCCGCCCCACTAGCGGGAAGAGAGGATACGCAGTATTTT

D: .
size: .
J: TRBJ1-1
V: TRBV6-4
CDR3: CASSDSKESEAFF
DNA: TGTGCCAGCAGTGACTCGAAGGAGAGTGAAGCTTTCTTT

D: TRBD1
size: .
J: TRBJ1-2
V: TRBV19
CDR3: CASRNRDRVYGYTF
DNA: TGTGCCAGTAGGAACCGGGACAGAGTCTATGGCTACACCTTC

D: .
size: once
J: TRBJ2-7
V: TRBV4-1
CDR3: CASSQDPGPYEQYF
DNA: TGCGCCAGCAGCCAAGATCCGGGTCCCTACGAGCAGTACTTC

D: TRBD2
size: .
J: TRBJ2-1
V: TRBV11-2
CDR3: CASLTGGSYNEQFF
DNA: TGTGCCAGCTTGACGGGGGGCTCCTACAATGAGCAGTTCTTC

D: .
size: .
J: TRBJ1-3
V: TRBV3-1/TRBV3-2
CDR3: CASSRGTVYSGNTIYF
DNA: TGTGCCAGCAGCCGTGGTACAGTTTACTCTGGAAACACCATATATTTT

D: TRBD2
size: .
J: TRBJ2-3
V: TRBV18
CDR3: CASSLSGGRSDTQYF
DNA: TGTGCCAGCTCACTTTCGGGGGGACGCTCAGATACGCAGTATTTT

D: .
size: .
J: TRBJ1-3
V: TRBV7-8
CDR3: CASSFGRTSGNTIYF
DNA: TGTGCCAGCAGCTTTGGGAGGACCTCTGGAAACACCATATATTTT

D: .
size: once
J: TRBJ2-5
V: TRBV5-1
CDR3: CASSLEGPFQETQYF
DNA: TGCGCCAGCAGCTTGGAGGGGCCCTTCCAAGAGACCCAGTACTTC

D: TRBD2
size: .
J: TRBJ2-1
V: TRBV7-2
CDR3: CASSFTSGGSNEQFF
DNA: TGTGCCAGCAGCTTCACTAGCGGGGGGAGCAATGAGCAGTTCTTC

D: .
size: .
J: TRBJ1-1
V: TRBV29-1
CDR3: CSVHRVGTEAFF
DNA: TGCAGCGTTCACAGGGTGGGGACTGAAGCTTTCTTT

D: TRBD2
size: .
J: TRBJ2-3
V: TRBV3-1/TRBV3-2
CDR3: CASSQDRSQRGMDTQYF
DNA: TGTGCCAGCAGCCAAGATCGGTCCCAGCGGGGGATGGATACGCAGTATTTT

D: TRBD2
size: .
J: TRBJ2-3
V: TRBV5-6
CDR3: CASSWTSGGYTDTQYF
DNA: TGTGCCAGCAGTTGGACTAGCGGGGGATACACAGATACGCAGTATTTT

D: TRBD1
size: once
J: TRBJ2-2
V: TRBV30
CDR3: CAWKDRRNTGELFF
DNA: TGTGCCTGGAAGGACAGGCGAAACACCGGGGAGCTGTTTTTT

D: TRBD2
size: .
J: TRBJ2-3
V: TRBV9
CDR3: CASKPGLAGGDTQYF
DNA: TGTGCCAGCAAGCCGGGACTAGCGGGGGGAGATACGCAGTATTTT

D: TRBD1
size: .
J: TRBJ2-3
V: TRBV7-8
CDR3: CASSGRDSNTQYF
DNA: TGTGCCAGCAGCGGCCGGGACAGCAATACGCAGTATTTT

D: .
size: .
J: TRBJ1-5
V: TRBV24-1
CDR3: CATSDTGRGQPQHF
DNA: TGTGCCACCAGTGATACAGGAAGAGGACAGCCCCAGCATTTT

D: .
size: .
J: TRBJ2-3
V: TRBV29-1
CDR3: CSVTHGGLRTQYF
DNA: TGCAGCGTTACTCACGGGGGTCTTCGTACGCAGTATTTT

D: TRBD1
size: .
J: TRBJ1-1
V: TRBV5-1
CDR3: CASSSTGGTNTEAFF
DNA: TGCGCCAGCAGCTCAACAGGGGGCACGAACACTGAAGCTTTCTTT

D: .
size: .
J: TRBJ1-2
V: TRBV29-1
CDR3: CSAAWGGFNYGYTF
DNA: TGCAGCGCCGCATGGGGGGGTTTCAACTATGGCTACACCTTC

D: .
size: .
J: TRBJ1-3
V: TRBV7-9
CDR3: CASTLGVNFGNTIYF
DNA: TGTGCCAGCACCCTCGGAGTGAACTTTGGAAACACCATATATTTT

D: TRBD1
size: .
J: TRBJ1-2
V: TRBV3-1/TRBV3-2
CDR3: CASSQWDRGDYGYTF
DNA: TGTGCCAGCAGCCAATGGGACAGGGGGGACTATGGCTACACCTTC

D: TRBD2
size: .
J: TRBJ2-5
V: TRBV6-5
CDR3: CASSYRAGEETQYF
DNA: TGTGCCAGCAGTTACCGCGCGGGGGAAGAGACCCAGTACTTC

D: .
size: once
J: TRBJ1-1
V: TRBV14
CDR3: CASAGLLVGEAFF
DNA: TGTGCCTCCGCGGGGCTCCTTGTAGGTGAAGCTTTCTTT

D: .
size: .
J: TRBJ2-7
V: TRBV19
CDR3: CASSINPFDGSTYEQYF
DNA: TGTGCCAGTAGTATAAACCCCTTTGACGGGTCCACCTACGAGCAGTACTTC

D: .
size: .
J: TRBJ2-2
V: TRBV9
CDR3: CASSARSTTGELFF
DNA: TGTGCCAGCAGCGCTAGGAGTACCACCGGGGAGCTGTTTTTT